What follows describes a single T cell receptor (beta chain). Its antigen is unidentified. With molecular barcodes, quantitative 5'-RACE was used to make the TCR beta libraries. From the 5' RACE reads, TCRdb called clonotypes with MiXCR, one entry per CDR3 protein. The table lists about 160,000 distinct CDR3 sequences, around 8.9% of them singletons. This sample stems from a study of CD8 T cells in ankylosing spondylitis. Whole-study findings and limits: CD8+ by phenotype, disease-linked clones were relatively rare in peripheral blood.

Per germline, CDR1 SGHRS and CDR2 YFSETQ. The CDR3 covers 15 residues. V gave up 4 bases and J gave up 0 bases, with 11 bases separating them. The chain uses TRBV5-1 and TRBJ2-1; D is ambiguous. This TCR came from a female donor with ankylosing spondylitis or in good health (not recorded which). Sequencing used blood, either unsorted or a sorted T cell fraction (not recorded which). The DNA for the CDR3 is TGCGCCAGCAGCCCCGAACTGAGCTCCTACAATGAGCAGTTCTTC. Translated: CASSPELSSYNEQFF.